This T cell receptor beta chain was captured by sequencing in a study of CD8 T cells in ankylosing spondylitis. TCRdb re-called the 5' RACE reads through MiXCR, storing one row per CDR3 protein. The repertoire holds around 150,000 distinct CDR3 sequences, under 35% seen once, with approximately 6% in the top ten. The J segment lost 6 bases and the V segment lost 5 bases, leaving 7 bases of the junction unmatched. The CDR3 sequence is 15 residues long. This clonotype turned up a few times. Source material: synovial fluid, either unsorted or a sorted T cell fraction (not recorded which). The V and J genes are TRBV12-3 or TRBV12-4 and TRBJ2-7, with 13 bases aligning to TRBD2. This sequence was found in a male donor with ankylosing spondylitis. CDR3 bases: TGTGCCAGCAGTCGTACTAGCGGGAGGGCCTGCGAGCAGTACTTC. Its translation is CASSRTSGRACEQYF.